The entry below gives a single T cell receptor delta chain sequence along with its context. Its antigen is unidentified. The entry originates in a study of Vδ1+ human thymocytes. Study findings and constraints: Highly polyclonal TRG and TRD repertoires with Gaussian CDR3 length distributions appeared in thymus. Around 20% of thymic delta-chain sequences were Vdelta2, with few Vdelta3, unlike blood Vdelta1+ controls.

The template was reverse-transcribed extracted RNA. The CDR3 regions were amplified by multiplex PCR from V-gene primers to a constant-region primer. TCRdb reanalyzed the multiplex PCR reads using CATT. The sample records about 58,000 delta-chain clones, about 14% being singletons. V was pared by 1 base and J by 2 bases, with 16 bases of the junction left unmatched. The CDR3 is 20 amino acids. Germline CDR1 and CDR2: TSWWSYY and QGS. Sequencing was carried out using Vdelta1+ gamma-delta thymocytes from the thymus. The subset was: FACS-sorted CD3+ TCRalphabeta- TCRVdelta1+ TCRVdelta2- thymocytes. The receptor was derived from a girl under three years old who had congenital heart surgery. The V and J genes are TRDV1 and TRDJ1; TRDD3 matches 10 bases. The CDR3 coding sequence is TGTGCTCTTGGGGAACCCCCTGGGGCCCCAGTACTGGGGGATACCGATAAACTCATCTTT. This translates into CALGEPPGAPVLGDTDKLIF.